This TCR beta chain was documented in a study of blood T cell repertoires in COVID-19. About the study: Sites across the United States, Italy and Spain contributed samples from acute and convalescent COVID-19. Sample material is recorded as cDNA or gDNA derived from T cells, B-cell-depleted T cells, or PBMCs.

Seattle patients were enrolled during active infection and followed longitudinally. Authors' analysis steps: Reference gene primer amplification in the assay estimated nucleated cell counts. Data came from immunoSEQ multiplex PCR; TCRdb stores just in-frame clones and leaves some out. The V and J calls and clone size were taken over from that table, and D and trimming were inferred from the DNA. The data hold 300,000 to 450,000 clones, with approximately 89% observed a single time. Sequencing was performed on peripheral blood. This receptor was taken from a woman in her sixties with COVID-19, enrolled during active disease.

In nucleotides, the CDR3 is TGTGCCAGCAGCTCTGCGGTTAGCACAGATACGCAGTATTTT. Amino acid sequence: CASSSAVSTDTQYF. The chain has TRBV7-3 and TRBJ2-3; D unresolved. This CDR3 is 14 amino acids long. The ends were cut back, 4 bases at V and 0 bases at J, with 8 bases in the middle. The germline V gene encodes CDR1 SGHTA and CDR2 FQGTGA.